This is a list of T cell receptor beta chains from one sample in a study of identical twins. TCRdb called the 5' RACE reads again in MiXCR, with one record for every CDR3 protein. The data show hundreds of thousands of distinct CDR3 sequences, with over 5% seen just once and under 2% held by the top ten. The sequenced material came from naive T cells sorted from blood. These receptors came from a man aged 18 to 30 in good health. Both conserved end residues are part of each CDR3. The D gene is left open where the match is weak. A clone size is listed for some rows: how often the clone was seen (once, few, many), or a class if it is expanded.

length,J,V,D,size,CDR3,DNA
13,TRBJ2-2,TRBV12-3/TRBV12-4,.,.,CASSFIGAGELFF,TGTGCCAGCAGTTTTATTGGTGCCGGGGAGCTGTTTTTT
18,TRBJ2-1,TRBV7-6,TRBD2,few,CASSLALEAGGMYDEQFF,TGTGCCAGCAGCTTAGCGCTTGAGGCGGGAGGGATGTACGATGAGCAGTTCTTC
15,TRBJ2-3,TRBV7-9,TRBD1,.,CASPATGGFTDTQYF,TGTGCCAGCCCAGCCACAGGGGGTTTCACAGATACGCAGTATTTT
17,TRBJ2-1,TRBV30,TRBD2,many,CAWSGSQTSGSGDEQFF,TGTGCCTGGAGTGGCTCACAGACTAGCGGGAGTGGGGATGAGCAGTTCTTC
14,TRBJ2-3,TRBV28,TRBD2,.,CASSLREDPDTQYF,TGTGCCAGCAGTTTGCGGGAGGACCCAGATACGCAGTATTTT
12,TRBJ1-2,TRBV20-1,.,many,CSAKGTDPRYTF,TGCAGTGCTAAGGGCACCGACCCCCGCTACACCTTC
15,TRBJ2-3,TRBV29-1,.,.,CSVVATTLSTDTQYF,TGCAGCGTTGTGGCTACCACCCTTAGCACAGATACGCAGTATTTT
15,TRBJ1-2,TRBV6-1,.,.,CASSEEGTPSYGYTF,TGTGCCAGCAGTGAAGAGGGGACACCGTCCTATGGCTACACCTTC
15,TRBJ2-1,TRBV11-2,TRBD2,many,CASSYGTSGYNEQFF,TGTGCCAGCAGCTATGGGACTAGCGGATACAATGAGCAGTTCTTC
12,TRBJ2-7,TRBV7-9,.,few,CASSLLAFEQYF,TGTGCCAGCAGCTTACTAGCGTTCGAGCAGTACTTC
15,TRBJ2-3,TRBV6-1,.,many,CASSTTRGSTDTQYF,TGTGCCAGCAGTACCACCAGGGGTAGCACAGATACGCAGTATTTT
14,TRBJ2-7,TRBV7-9,TRBD2,.,CASSSGRMEYEQYF,TGTGCCAGCAGCTCCGGGAGGATGGAGTACGAGCAGTACTTC
15,TRBJ2-3,TRBV2,.,.,CVSSGQPTSTDTQYF,TGTGTCAGCAGTGGACAGCCAACCAGCACAGATACGCAGTATTTT
16,TRBJ2-7,TRBV9,.,many,CASSFGDVGGSYEQYF,TGTGCCAGCAGCTTCGGGGACGTGGGAGGAAGCTACGAGCAGTACTTC
15,TRBJ2-4,TRBV4-2,.,many,CASSQDEEGYNIQYF,TGTGCCAGCAGCCAAGATGAGGAGGGCTACAACATTCAGTACTTC
13,TRBJ2-7,TRBV27,.,many,CASSLLTGYEQYF,TGTGCCAGCAGTTTATTAACAGGCTACGAGCAGTACTTC
15,TRBJ1-4,TRBV3-1,TRBD1,few,CASSQADRGPEKLFF,TGTGCCAGCAGCCAAGCAGACAGGGGACCGGAAAAACTGTTTTTT
12,TRBJ2-7,TRBV28,.,few,CASSQNYYEQYF,TGTGCCAGCAGTCAGAACTACTACGAGCAGTACTTC
15,TRBJ2-3,TRBV12-3/TRBV12-4,TRBD2,.,CASRESGASTDTQYF,TGTGCCAGCAGAGAAAGCGGGGCTAGCACAGATACGCAGTATTTT
10,TRBJ2-5,TRBV6-2/TRBV6-3,TRBD1,.,CASSRDREYF,TGTGCCAGCAGCCGGGACAGGGAGTACTTC
12,TRBJ2-3,TRBV10-2,.,many,CASRPPTDTQYF,TGCGCCAGCAGGCCGCCAACAGATACGCAGTATTTT
12,TRBJ1-5,TRBV12-3/TRBV12-4,.,many,CASSSNNQPQHF,TGTGCCAGCAGTTCGAACAATCAGCCCCAGCATTTT
13,TRBJ2-2,TRBV5-1,TRBD2,many,CASAPRGAGELFF,TGCGCCAGCGCCCCGCGGGGGGCCGGGGAGCTGTTTTTT
13,TRBJ1-1,TRBV29-1,.,many,CSVVSTLNTEAFF,TGCAGCGTTGTATCTACGTTGAACACTGAAGCTTTCTTT
13,TRBJ2-1,TRBV5-5,.,few,CASSLIGMDEQFF,TGTGCCAGCAGCTTGATTGGTATGGATGAGCAGTTCTTC
15,TRBJ1-3,TRBV12-3/TRBV12-4,.,many,CASRPTGSSGNTIYF,TGTGCCAGCAGACCCACAGGTTCCTCTGGAAACACCATATATTTT
17,TRBJ2-2,TRBV7-9,.,many,CASSLSTNSGGFRELFF,TGTGCCAGCAGCTTAAGTACAAATTCCGGGGGTTTTCGGGAGCTGTTTTTT
12,TRBJ2-7,TRBV29-1,TRBD1,many,CSVPGQGFEQYF,TGCAGCGTGCCGGGACAGGGGTTCGAGCAGTACTTC
16,TRBJ1-1,TRBV5-1,TRBD1,many,CASNWGQGSLSSEAFF,TGCGCCAGCAACTGGGGACAGGGGTCTCTGAGCTCTGAAGCTTTCTTT
18,TRBJ2-5,TRBV29-1,TRBD2,.,CSALPWAGQGGSKETQYF,TGCAGCGCTCTTCCCTGGGCGGGGCAGGGCGGGAGTAAAGAGACCCAGTACTTC
14,TRBJ2-3,TRBV7-9,.,.,CASSLEGFTDTQYF,TGTGCCAGCAGCTTAGAAGGGTTCACAGATACGCAGTATTTT
14,TRBJ2-5,TRBV4-3,.,few,CASSQALAVETQYF,TGCGCCAGCAGCCAAGCCTTAGCGGTAGAGACCCAGTACTTC
13,TRBJ2-1,TRBV10-3,.,many,CAISESRYNEQFF,TGTGCCATCAGTGAATCCCGGTACAATGAGCAGTTCTTC
16,TRBJ1-2,TRBV6-5,TRBD1,.,CASSYTTGVANYGYTF,TGTGCCAGCAGTTACACGACAGGGGTAGCTAACTATGGCTACACCTTC
13,TRBJ2-1,TRBV7-2,.,many,CASSLELAGLQFF,TGTGCCAGCAGCTTAGAACTAGCTGGGTTGCAGTTCTTC
15,TRBJ2-7,TRBV7-3,TRBD2,.,CASSSGSSGGYEQYF,TGTGCCAGCAGCTCCGGGTCTAGCGGGGGGTACGAGCAGTACTTC
15,TRBJ2-1,TRBV11-2,.,.,CASSLLGIAYNEQFF,TGTGCCAGCAGCTTATTGGGCATTGCCTACAATGAGCAGTTCTTC
10,TRBJ2-1,TRBV6-2/TRBV6-3,.,many,CASSYKKQFF,TGTGCCAGCAGTTATAAGAAGCAGTTCTTC
16,TRBJ2-1,TRBV7-8,.,many,CASSKIQGGSYNEQFF,TGTGCCAGCAGCAAAATTCAGGGGGGCTCCTACAATGAGCAGTTCTTC
13,TRBJ2-7,TRBV5-1,.,many,CASSPIVSHEQYF,TGCGCCAGCAGCCCAATTGTTTCCCACGAGCAGTACTTC
14,TRBJ1-1,TRBV6-5,.,.,CASSYSRRAGEAFF,TGTGCCAGCAGTTACTCAAGAAGGGCAGGGGAAGCTTTCTTT
13,TRBJ2-5,TRBV5-1,.,many,CASSLDSSETQYF,TGCGCCAGCAGCTTGGACAGTTCCGAGACCCAGTACTTC
12,TRBJ2-2,TRBV10-3,.,many,CAISPPTGELFF,TGTGCCATCAGTCCCCCCACCGGGGAGCTGTTTTTT
15,TRBJ1-3,TRBV9,.,many,CASSVRDSSGNTIYF,TGTGCCAGCAGCGTCAGGGATAGCTCTGGAAACACCATATATTTT
12,TRBJ1-2,TRBV6-6,.,many,CASSLRGLGYTF,TGTGCCAGCAGTTTACGAGGACTGGGCTACACCTTC
12,TRBJ1-2,TRBV9,TRBD1,many,CASSVTGGAWTF,TGTGCCAGCAGCGTGACAGGGGGCGCGTGGACCTTC
15,TRBJ2-1,TRBV5-1,TRBD1,few,CASSVGTGEINEQFF,TGCGCCAGCAGCGTAGGGACAGGGGAAATCAATGAGCAGTTCTTC
19,TRBJ2-1,TRBV7-3,TRBD2,few,CASSLSPGLAGNLGNEQFF,TGTGCCAGCAGCTTATCCCCGGGACTAGCGGGAAATTTGGGCAATGAGCAGTTCTTC
13,TRBJ2-7,TRBV30,.,.,CAWSMGDSYEQYF,TGTGCCTGGAGCATGGGCGACTCCTACGAGCAGTACTTC
15,TRBJ2-2,TRBV2,TRBD2,.,CASTDGTSGRWELFF,TGTGCCAGCACCGACGGGACTAGCGGGAGGTGGGAGCTGTTTTTT
15,TRBJ1-1,TRBV6-2/TRBV6-3,TRBD1,.,CASSDRQGGRTEAFF,TGTGCCAGCAGTGACAGACAGGGGGGGAGGACTGAAGCTTTCTTT
13,TRBJ2-3,TRBV12-3/TRBV12-4,TRBD1,.,CASSWDRDHTQYF,TGTGCCAGCAGTTGGGACAGGGATCATACGCAGTATTTT
13,TRBJ1-1,TRBV6-2/TRBV6-3,TRBD1,few,CASRANDRGEAFF,TGTGCCAGCAGAGCGAACGACAGGGGGGAAGCTTTCTTT
15,TRBJ1-1,TRBV19,TRBD1,.,CASTPNLAGTVEAFF,TGTGCCAGTACCCCCAACCTAGCTGGGACAGTGGAAGCTTTCTTT
15,TRBJ2-3,TRBV5-1,TRBD2,.,CASSALLAGEDTQYF,TGCGCCAGCAGCGCCCTACTAGCGGGAGAAGATACGCAGTATTTT